This entry lists 2 T cell receptor beta chains sequenced from one sample in a study of blood T cells in healthy people across ages. PCR was performed a second time for about 7 to 11 cycles using a sample-barcoded 5' primer and a J-beta primer mix. TCRdb used MiXCR to reprocess the 5' RACE reads, holding one entry per CDR3 protein. Altogether 1,800,000 or so distinct CDR3 sequences are present, more than 35% being singletons, with the ten largest covering about 21%. Sequenced input: blood. These receptor sequences come from a human donor in good health.

The CDR3 here is CASSDDRASSSPLHF. As DNA, the CDR3 is TGTGCCAGCAGTGATGACAGGGCATCTTCTTCACCCCTCCACTTT. The chain has TRBV28 and TRBJ1-6, with TRBD1 matching over 7 bases. CDR3 length equals 15 residues. CDR1 is MDHEN, CDR2 SYDVKM, per germline. V shed 5 bases, J shed 9 bases, and the junction held 10 bases outside the gene matches.

This clonotype showed up just a few times. The chain couples TRBV7-3 to TRBJ1-1; D unresolved. Trimming stripped 5 bases from V and 4 bases from J, with 11 bases between. The CDR3 has 13 residues. Per germline, CDR1 SGHTA and CDR2 FQGTGA. For the CDR3, the DNA is TGTGCCAGCAGCGCTCGAGGGAGCACTGAAGCTTTCTTT. It yields the protein CASSARGSTEAFF.